This T cell receptor beta chain was sequenced in a study of regulatory T cells in long-lasting Graves disease. In building TCR beta libraries, iRepertoire HTBI primers were used together with Arm-PCR of CDR3 regions. TCRdb re-called the multiplex PCR reads through MiXCR, storing one row per CDR3 protein. The sample carries some 250,000 distinct CDR3 sequences, 15% to 20% recorded once. This clonotype was found many times. What it binds is unknown. The time point here: newly diagnosed GD, antithyroid drugs for less than 3 months. The TCR library was made from RNA extracted from PBMCs. V was shortened by 2 bases and J by 4 bases, with 17 bases between the two germline ends. CDR3 length: 16 residues. Germline CDR1 is KGHSH and CDR2 is LQKENI. Points from the study as a whole: Newly diagnosed patients shared 850 to 1,000 public clonotypes; persistent patients shared more than 2,500. TRBV28, TRBJ1-2 and TRBJ2-5 were segments that persistent disease favored.

J is TRBJ2-5 and V is TRBV18; D may match TRBD1 or TRBD2 (6 bases each). The sample in question was peripheral blood mononuclear cells (PBMCs), obtained at new diagnosis, from a patient treated with antithyroid drugs. This TCR derives from a female donor with Graves disease. CDR3 loop: CASSPSVGGYGETQYF. The CDR3 coding sequence is TGTGCCAGCTCACCAAGTGTGGGGGGCTATGGAGAGACCCAGTACTTC.